The TCR beta chain described here comes from a study of blood T cell repertoires in COVID-19 (dated by TCRdb to about 2020). Turning to the overall study: Samples covering the acute and convalescent phases of COVID-19 were provided by collaborators in the United States, Italy and Spain. The material from the prospective study consisted of cDNA or gDNA derived from T cells, B-cell-depleted T cells, or PBMCs. Deeply sampled blood TCRbeta repertoires from subjects exposed to, actively infected with, or recovered from COVID-19 were included in the dataset. Samples were obtained from the ongoing ImmuneRACE study (first 160 participants) and from some 1,300 subjects provided by 6 global collaborators. The repertoires were released in a freely available public database intended as a resource for research on the immune response to SARS-CoV-2. Where available, HLA class I and class II types were obtained from metadata supplied by the sample provider rather than from assay-based typing. Sample metadata almost always included a de-identified subject ID, COVID-19 status, age in years and sex. General findings and caveats noted by the study authors: Clinical and demographic metadata were provided uncurated, with the amount varying by source and participant.

Collaborating institutions collected whole blood in K2EDTA tubes following their own protocols. For TCRbeta analysis, collaborator samples were shipped as frozen whole blood, as isolated PBMCs, or as DNA extracted from either sample type. Points on this clone: This clone's antigen is unknown. Base-call qualities are not available, and no considerably larger clone is one nucleotide away.

The CDR3 holds 13 amino acids from the cysteine to the phenylalanine. The sequence is cut down to CDR3 DNA, 39 bases in frame from base 1. V is trimmed back by 6 bases and J by 7 bases, and the junction contains 8 bases that no gene match accounts for. TCRbeta CDR3 regions were amplified from genomic DNA using the immunoSEQ Assay, a bias-controlled multiplex PCR. From the authors' description of their analysis: Nucleated cell counts per sample were estimated from amplification of reference gene primers within the assay. To quantify the absolute abundance of each unique TCRbeta CDR3 rearrangement, sequence reads were collapsed and filtered. Productive Simpson clonality was computed per sample as the square root of Simpson's diversity index over productive rearrangements. TCRdb provides this immuneACCESS table in a form limited to in-frame rearrangements. Some clones are lacking; in checked studies, under half of them reflect an unresolved V gene, and why the rest are absent is not known. V and J calls and clone size follow that table, whereas D and trimming were derived from the DNA. The sample records approximately 54,000 clones, 90% of which are singletons. The ten largest clones capture around 8.3% of the sample.

This clonotype originated in a woman aged 40 to 50 with active COVID-19. Source material: peripheral blood. The chain was built from TRBV12-3 or TRBV12-4 and TRBJ2-7, with 8 bases aligning to TRBD2. Here is the DNA: TGTGCCAGCAGCATCGGGGGGGCGAATGAGCAGTACTTC. Translated, this gives CASSIGGANEQYF.